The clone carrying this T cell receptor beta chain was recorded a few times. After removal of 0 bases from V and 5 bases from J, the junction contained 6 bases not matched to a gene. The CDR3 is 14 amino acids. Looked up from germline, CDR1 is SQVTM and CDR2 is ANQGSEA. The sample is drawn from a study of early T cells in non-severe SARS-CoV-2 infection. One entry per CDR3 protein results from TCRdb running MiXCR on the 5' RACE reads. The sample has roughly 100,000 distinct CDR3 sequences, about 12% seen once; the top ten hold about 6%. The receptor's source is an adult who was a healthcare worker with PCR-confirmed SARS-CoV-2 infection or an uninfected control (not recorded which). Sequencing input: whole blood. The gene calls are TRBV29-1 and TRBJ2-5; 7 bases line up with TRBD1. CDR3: CSVEDQGTDETQYF. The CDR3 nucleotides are TGCAGCGTTGAAGATCAAGGGACAGACGAGACCCAGTACTTC.